This TCR beta chain originates from a study of OX40 agonist ivuxolimab in advanced cancers. Study-level background: Prior therapy, whether anti-PD-1, anti-PD-L1 or anti-CTLA-4, was allowed, and 35% to 40% had some.

Profiled with immunoSEQ multiplex PCR; TCRdb holds only in-frame clones, not every one. The data show 60,000 to 100,000 clones, 85% to 90% seen once. Patients had blood sampled at baseline and again on cycle 4 day 1 and cycle 7 day 1. The CDR3 spans 12 residues. Trimming cost V 5 bases and J 6 bases; bases outside gene matches: 3. CDR1 is SGHRS and CDR2 is YFSETQ in the germline V gene. The chain recombines TRBV5-1 with TRBJ1-1, with 8 bases lining up with TRBD1. Source: CD4+ or CD8+ T cells sorted from blood, taken in a trial of the OX40 agonist ivuxolimab. The sequence was collected from an adult with an advanced solid tumor such as melanoma, head and neck, liver or kidney cancer. In nucleotides, the CDR3 is TGCGCCAGCAGTCAGGGGGCCTCTGAAGCTTTCTTT. This sequence encodes CASSQGASEAFF.